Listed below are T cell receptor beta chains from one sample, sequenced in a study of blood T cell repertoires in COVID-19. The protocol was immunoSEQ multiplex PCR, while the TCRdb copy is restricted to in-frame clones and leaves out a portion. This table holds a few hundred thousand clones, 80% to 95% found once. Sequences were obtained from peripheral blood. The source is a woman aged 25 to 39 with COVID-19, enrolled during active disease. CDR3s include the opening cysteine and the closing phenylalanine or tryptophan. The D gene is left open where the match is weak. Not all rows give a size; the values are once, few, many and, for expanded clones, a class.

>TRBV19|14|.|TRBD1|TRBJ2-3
CASGTQGLSDTQYF
TGTGCCAGTGGGACACAGGGGTTGTCAGATACGCAGTATTTT
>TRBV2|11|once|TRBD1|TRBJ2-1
CASTQQGKQFF
TGTGCCAGCACCCAACAGGGGAAGCAGTTCTTC
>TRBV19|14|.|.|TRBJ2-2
CASSITANTGELFF
TGTGCCAGTAGTATTACAGCTAACACCGGGGAGCTGTTTTTT
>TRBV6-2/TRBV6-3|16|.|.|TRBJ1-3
CASSPHDASSGNTIYF
TGTGCCAGCAGTCCGCACGACGCTAGCTCTGGAAACACCATATATTTT
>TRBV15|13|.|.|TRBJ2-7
CATSRVQEGEQYF
TGTGCCACCAGCAGAGTTCAGGAGGGCGAGCAGTACTTC
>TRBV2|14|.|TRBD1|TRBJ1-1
CASSQRTGWTEAFF
TGTGCCAGCAGTCAAAGGACAGGGTGGACTGAAGCTTTCTTT
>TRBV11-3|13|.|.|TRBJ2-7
CASSLRGTYEQYF
TGTGCCAGCAGCTTACGCGGCACCTACGAGCAGTACTTC
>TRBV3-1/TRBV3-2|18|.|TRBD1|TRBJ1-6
CASSDRDRASSYNSPLHF
TGTGCCAGCAGCGACCGGGACAGGGCAAGCTCCTATAATTCACCCCTCCACTTT
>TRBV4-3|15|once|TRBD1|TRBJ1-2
CASSLGTGGNAGYTF
TGCGCCAGCAGCCTGGGGACAGGGGGCAATGCTGGCTACACCTTC
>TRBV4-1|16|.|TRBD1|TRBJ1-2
CASSQERTGALYGYTF
TGCGCCAGCAGCCAAGAGAGGACAGGGGCGCTTTATGGCTACACCTTC
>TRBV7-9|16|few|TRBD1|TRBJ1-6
CASRPNSGTGDSPLHF
TGTGCCAGCAGACCCAACTCCGGGACAGGGGATTCACCCCTCCACTTT
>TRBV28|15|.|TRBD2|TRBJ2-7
CASSVLLAGVGEQYF
TGTGCCAGCAGTGTCCTACTAGCGGGAGTAGGGGAGCAGTACTTC
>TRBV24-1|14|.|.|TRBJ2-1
CATSDAKSTYEQFF
TGTGCCACCAGTGATGCCAAGAGTACGTATGAGCAGTTCTTC
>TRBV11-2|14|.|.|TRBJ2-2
CASSLMAGSGELFF
TGTGCCAGCAGCTTAATGGCGGGATCCGGGGAGCTGTTTTTT
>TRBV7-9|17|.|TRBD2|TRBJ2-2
CASSSLAGGSITGELFF
TGTGCCAGCAGCTCTCTAGCGGGAGGTTCTATCACCGGGGAGCTGTTTTTT
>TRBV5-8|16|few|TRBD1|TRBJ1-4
CASSPRQGATNEKLFF
TGTGCCAGCAGCCCCCGACAGGGTGCAACTAATGAAAAACTGTTTTTT
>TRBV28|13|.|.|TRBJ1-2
CASSLLGAYGYTF
TGTGCCAGCAGTCTCCTCGGAGCATATGGCTACACCTTC
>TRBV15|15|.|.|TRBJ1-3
CATSRDTGAGNTIYF
TGTGCCACCAGCAGAGATACGGGGGCTGGAAACACCATATATTTT
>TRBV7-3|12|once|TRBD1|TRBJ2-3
CASSFGTVPQYF
TGTGCCAGCAGCTTCGGGACAGTGCCGCAGTATTTT
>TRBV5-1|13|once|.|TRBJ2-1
CASSLPYSNEQFF
TGCGCCAGCAGCTTACCCTACAGCAATGAGCAGTTCTTC
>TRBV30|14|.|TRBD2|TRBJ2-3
CAWTGAGATDTQYF
TGTGCCTGGACTGGGGCGGGAGCGACAGATACGCAGTATTTT
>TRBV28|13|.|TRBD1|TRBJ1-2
CASSRGTDYGYTF
TGTGCCAGCAGTCGCGGGACAGACTATGGCTACACCTTC
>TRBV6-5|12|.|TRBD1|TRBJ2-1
CASSRQGNEQFF
TGTGCCAGCAGCCGACAGGGGAATGAGCAGTTCTTC
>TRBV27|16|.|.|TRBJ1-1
CASSLSLDSWNTEAFF
TGTGCCAGCAGTTTAAGCTTGGACAGCTGGAACACTGAAGCTTTCTTT
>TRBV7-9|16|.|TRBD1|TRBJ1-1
CASSYGQGIVHTEAFF
TGTGCCAGCAGCTACGGACAGGGAATTGTACACACTGAAGCTTTCTTT
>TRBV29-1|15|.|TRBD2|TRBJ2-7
CSVEGLAGGTYEQYF
TGCAGCGTTGAAGGGCTAGCGGGAGGGACCTACGAGCAGTACTTC
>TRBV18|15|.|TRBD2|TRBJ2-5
CASSLGLASRETQYF
TGTGCCAGCTCACTCGGACTAGCTTCTCGGGAGACCCAGTACTTC
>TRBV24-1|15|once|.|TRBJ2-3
CATSDPGRGTDTQYF
TGTGCCACCAGTGACCCCGGACGCGGGACAGATACGCAGTATTTT
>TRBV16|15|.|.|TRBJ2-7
CASSQDPGDTYEQYF
TGTGCCAGCAGCCAAGATCCAGGGGATACCTACGAGCAGTACTTC
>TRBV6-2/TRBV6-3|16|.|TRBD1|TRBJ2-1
CASSSGTANAYNEQFF
TGTGCCAGCAGTTCCGGGACAGCCAACGCTTACAATGAGCAGTTCTTC
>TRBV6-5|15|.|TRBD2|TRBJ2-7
CASSYQTSGSYEQYF
TGTGCCAGCAGTTACCAGACTAGCGGGAGCTACGAGCAGTACTTC
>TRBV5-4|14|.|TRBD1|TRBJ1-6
CASSKETGFSPLHF
TGTGCCAGCAGCAAAGAGACAGGGTTCTCACCCCTCCACTTT
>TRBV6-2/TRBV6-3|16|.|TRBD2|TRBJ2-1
CASTPKALAGYNEQFF
TGTGCCAGCACCCCTAAAGCCCTAGCGGGATACAATGAGCAGTTCTTC
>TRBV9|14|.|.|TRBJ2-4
CASSVATGKNIQYF
TGTGCCAGCAGCGTAGCGACAGGAAAAAACATTCAGTACTTC
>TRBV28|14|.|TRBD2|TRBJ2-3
CAIHVAGGTDTQYF
TGTGCCATTCATGTAGCGGGGGGCACAGATACGCAGTATTTT
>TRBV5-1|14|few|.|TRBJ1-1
CASSLALGNTEAFF
TGCGCCAGCAGCTTGGCTCTAGGAAACACTGAAGCTTTCTTT
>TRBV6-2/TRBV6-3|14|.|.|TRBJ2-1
CASSSNRESYEQFF
TGTGCCAGCAGCTCGAACCGGGAGAGCTATGAGCAGTTCTTC
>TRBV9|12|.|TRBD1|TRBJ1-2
CASSSGQGRYTF
TGTGCCAGCAGCTCAGGACAGGGACGCTACACCTTC
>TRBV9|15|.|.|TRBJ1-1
CASSGSRGSYTEAFF
TGTGCCAGCAGCGGTTCGAGGGGGAGTTACACTGAAGCTTTCTTT
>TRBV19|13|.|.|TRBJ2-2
CASLPQGTGELFF
TGTGCCAGTCTGCCGCAGGGAACCGGGGAGCTGTTTTTT
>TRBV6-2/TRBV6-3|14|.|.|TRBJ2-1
CASSYSRGFHEQFF
TGTGCCAGCAGTTACTCGAGGGGGTTTCATGAGCAGTTCTTC
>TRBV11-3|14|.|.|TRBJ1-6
CASSLAPVNSPLHF
TGTGCCAGCAGCTTAGCCCCAGTAAATTCACCCCTCCACTTT
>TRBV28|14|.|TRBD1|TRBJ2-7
CASRRTGGAYEQYF
TGTGCCAGCAGGAGGACAGGGGGAGCCTACGAGCAGTACTTC
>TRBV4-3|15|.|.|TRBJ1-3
CASSQDPLSGNTIYF
TGCGCCAGCAGCCAAGATCCTCTCTCCGGAAACACCATATATTTT
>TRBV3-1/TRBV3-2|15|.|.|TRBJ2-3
CASSLSLVETDTQYF
TGTGCCAGCAGCCTCAGTCTAGTGGAGACAGATACGCAGTATTTT
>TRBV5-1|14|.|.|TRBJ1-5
CASSLGHPGQPQHF
TGCGCCAGCAGCTTGGGGCATCCAGGTCAGCCCCAGCATTTT
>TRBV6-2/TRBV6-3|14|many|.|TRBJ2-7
CASSVPLRRLEQYF
TGTGCCAGCAGTGTCCCGCTTAGACGACTCGAGCAGTACTTC
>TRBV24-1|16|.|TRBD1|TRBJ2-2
CATRATGTGVTGELFF
TGTGCCACCAGGGCCACCGGGACAGGGGTAACTGGGGAGCTGTTTTTT
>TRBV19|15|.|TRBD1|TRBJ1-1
CASRNRQGWDTEAFF
TGTGCCAGTAGAAACCGACAGGGGTGGGACACTGAAGCTTTCTTT
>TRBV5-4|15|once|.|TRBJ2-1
CASSPPGRDYNEQFF
TGTGCCAGCAGCCCCCCGGGGAGAGATTACAATGAGCAGTTCTTC
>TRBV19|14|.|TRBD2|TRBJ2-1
CASTAVAGGYEQFF
TGTGCCAGTACAGCGGTGGCGGGAGGTTATGAGCAGTTCTTC
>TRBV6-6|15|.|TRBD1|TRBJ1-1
CASSYSPDRGTEAFF
TGTGCCAGCAGTTACTCGCCGGACAGGGGCACTGAAGCTTTCTTT
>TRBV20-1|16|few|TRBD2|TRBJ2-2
CSASRLAGGDTGELFF
TGCAGTGCTAGTAGACTAGCGGGAGGAGACACCGGGGAGCTGTTTTTT